This TCR beta chain came from a study of long-term antiretroviral therapy in people with HIV. Study results and limitations: Pre-ART expanded clones dominated the repertoire at every time point.

CDR3 length equals 9 residues. A remark on this clone: Its antigen is currently unknown.

Every donor had one or more pre-ART and two or more post-ART PBMC samples. Each participant with HIV received care in the United States. The assay used was immunoSEQ (version v3.0), run at survey level. Per sample, sequencing targeted about 40,000-50,000 T-cell genomes. Using immunoSEQ multiplex PCR, the repertoire was profiled, and TCRdb retains in-frame clones only, with some absent. The top ten clones hold over 6% of a sample with 29,000 or so clones, nearly 95% of them seen once. The clonotype was recovered from a woman aged 40 to 50 with HIV. The sequences come from unsorted PBMCs, collected around 6.3 years after starting antiretroviral therapy. The chain links TRBV21-1 to TRBJ1-1. TRBV21-1 is listed as a pseudogene. The CDR3 spells CASPTEAFF. The CDR3 DNA reads as TGTGCCAGCCCGACTGAAGCTTTCTTT.